This T cell receptor beta chain was recovered during a study of T cells in Graves' hyperthyroidism and ophthalmopathy. From RNA transcripts, TCR beta CDR3 regions were amplified. First-round RT-PCR of the TCR CDR3 relied on the HTBI primer set. TCRdb itself ran the multiplex PCR reads through MiXCR, one entry per CDR3 protein. The profile shows roughly 570,000 distinct CDR3 sequences, more than 15% of them singletons. V lost 3 bases and J 0 bases, leaving 11 bases between the germline ends. Germline V gene lookup returns CDR1 LNHNV and CDR2 YYDKDF (reference sequence). The CDR3 extends over 16 amino acids. This clonotype was counted a few times.

The receptor comes from a young woman with Graves' hyperthyroidism. The specimen sequenced was blood. The rearrangement links TRBV15 to TRBJ1-4; no definite D call. The CDR3 here is CATSRMHDATNEKLFF. The CDR3 DNA is TGTGCCACCAGCAGGATGCACGATGCAACTAATGAAAAACTGTTTTTT. Drawing the rest from reference TRBV15 and TRBJ1-4, the complete variable domain is DAMVIQNPRYQVTQFGKPVTLSCSQTLNHNVMYWYQQKSSQAPKLLFHYYDKDFNNEADTPDNFQSRRPNTSFCFLDIRSPGLGDTAMYLCATSRMHDATNEKLFFGSGTQLSVL.